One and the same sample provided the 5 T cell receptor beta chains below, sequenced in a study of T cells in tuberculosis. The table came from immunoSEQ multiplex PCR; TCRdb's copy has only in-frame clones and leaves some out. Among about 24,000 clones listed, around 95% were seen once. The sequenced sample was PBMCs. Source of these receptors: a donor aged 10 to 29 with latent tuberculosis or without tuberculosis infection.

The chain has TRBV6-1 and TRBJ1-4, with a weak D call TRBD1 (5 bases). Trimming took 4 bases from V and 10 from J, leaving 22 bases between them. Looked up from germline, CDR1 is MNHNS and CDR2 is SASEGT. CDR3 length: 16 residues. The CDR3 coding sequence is TGTGCCAGCAGTGGGGGGGTAGGGACGGTGGGTGGAAAACTGTTTTTT. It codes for CASSGGVGTVGGKLFF.

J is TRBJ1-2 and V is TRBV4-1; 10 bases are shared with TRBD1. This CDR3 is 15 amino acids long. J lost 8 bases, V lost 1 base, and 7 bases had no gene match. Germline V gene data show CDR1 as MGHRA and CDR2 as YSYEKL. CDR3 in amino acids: CASSQVRQGAKGYTF. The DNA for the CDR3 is TGCGCCAGCAGCCAAGTCCGACAGGGGGCGAAGGGCTACACCTTC.

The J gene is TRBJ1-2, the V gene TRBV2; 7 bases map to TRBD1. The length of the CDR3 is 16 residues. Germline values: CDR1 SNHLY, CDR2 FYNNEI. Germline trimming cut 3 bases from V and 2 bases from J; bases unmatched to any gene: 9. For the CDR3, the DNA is TGTGCCAGCAGTGACCTCAGACAGGGCCTCAACTATGGCTACACCTTC. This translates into CASSDLRQGLNYGYTF.

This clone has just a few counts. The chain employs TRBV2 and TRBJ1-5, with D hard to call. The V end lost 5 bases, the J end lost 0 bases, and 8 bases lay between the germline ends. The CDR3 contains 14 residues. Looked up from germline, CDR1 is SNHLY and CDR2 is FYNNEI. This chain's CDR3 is CASSSGSSNQPQHF. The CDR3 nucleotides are TGTGCCAGCAGTTCCGGGTCTAGCAATCAGCCCCAGCATTTT.

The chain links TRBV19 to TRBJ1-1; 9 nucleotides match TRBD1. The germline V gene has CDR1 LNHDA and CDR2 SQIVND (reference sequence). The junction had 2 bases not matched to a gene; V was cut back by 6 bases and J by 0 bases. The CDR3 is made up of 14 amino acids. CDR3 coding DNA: TGTGCCAGTAGGTGGACAGGGGTGAACACTGAAGCTTTCTTT. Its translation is CASRWTGVNTEAFF.